This T cell receptor beta chain was observed in a study of cytomegalovirus exposure and HLA in healthy donors. Findings of the study overall: The classifier reportedly diagnosed cytomegalovirus status with high sensitivity and specificity.

With respect to this clone: Its cognate antigen is unknown.

Between the trimmed V and J ends, which lost 7 bases and 5 bases, there was a span of 15 bases. In germline, CDR1 is SGHVS, CDR2 FQNEAQ. CDR3 length: 14 residues. This table comes from immunoSEQ multiplex PCR, and its TCRdb copy is limited to in-frame clones, with some not included. The sample records about 130,000 clones, just under 90% being singletons. This chain links TRBV7-8 with TRBJ1-5; possible D gene TRBD1, 5 bases. The sequence came from a man younger than 45 in good health and CMV-seronegative. The sequenced sample was PBMCs. The CDR3 DNA follows: TGTGCCAGCACCCAGGAACCAGGGTATCAGCCCCAGCATTTT. Protein: CASTQEPGYQPQHF. Using reference TRBV7-8 and TRBJ1-5 for the parts outside the CDR3, the full variable domain is GAGVSQSPRYKVAKRGQDVALRCDPISGHVSLFWYQQALGQGPEFLTYFQNEAQLDKSGLPSDRFFAERPEGSVSTLKIQRTQQEDSAVYLCASTQEPGYQPQHFGDGTRLSIL.